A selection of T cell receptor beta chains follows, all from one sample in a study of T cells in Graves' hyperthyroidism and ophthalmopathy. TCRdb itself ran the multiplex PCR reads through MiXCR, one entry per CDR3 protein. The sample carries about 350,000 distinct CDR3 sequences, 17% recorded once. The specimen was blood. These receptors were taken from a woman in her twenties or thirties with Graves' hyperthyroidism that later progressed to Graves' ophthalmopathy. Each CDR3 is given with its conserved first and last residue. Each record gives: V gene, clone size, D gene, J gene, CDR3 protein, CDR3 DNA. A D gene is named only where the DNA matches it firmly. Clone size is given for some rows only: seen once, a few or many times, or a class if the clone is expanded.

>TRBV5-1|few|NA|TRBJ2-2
CASSFSADNTGELFF
TGCGCCAGCAGCTTTTCGGCGGACAACACCGGGGAGCTGTTTTTT
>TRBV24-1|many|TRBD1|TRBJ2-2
CATSDIRQGGTGELFF
TGTGCCACCAGTGACATAAGACAGGGCGGAACCGGGGAGCTGTTTTTT
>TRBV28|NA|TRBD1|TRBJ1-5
CASSSPDRGLHQPQHF
TGTGCCAGCAGTTCACCGGACAGGGGGCTCCATCAGCCCCAGCATTTT
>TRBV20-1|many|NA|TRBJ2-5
CSAVAALDQETQYF
TGCAGTGCCGTGGCGGCTCTGGACCAAGAGACCCAGTACTTC
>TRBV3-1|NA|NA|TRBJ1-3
CASSQRGTGNTIYF
TGTGCCAGCAGCCAGAGGGGCACGGGAAACACCATATATTTT
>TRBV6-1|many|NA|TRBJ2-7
CASSAASESEQYF
TGTGCCAGCAGTGCGGCCTCCGAAAGCGAGCAGTACTTC
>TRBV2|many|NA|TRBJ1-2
CASSEDRYRGTF
TGTGCCAGCAGCGAGGACAGATATAGAGGCACCTTC
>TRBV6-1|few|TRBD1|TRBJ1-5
CASSPGQGAFQPQHF
TGTGCCAGCAGCCCCGGACAGGGGGCGTTTCAGCCCCAGCATTTT
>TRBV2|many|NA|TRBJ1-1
CASIAGRVAFF
TGTGCCAGCATAGCAGGGAGGGTGGCTTTCTTT
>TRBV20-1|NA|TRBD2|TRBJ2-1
CSARDDGSTSGRIVNEQFF
TGCAGTGCTAGAGATGATGGCTCGACTAGCGGGAGGATTGTAAATGAGCAGTTCTTC
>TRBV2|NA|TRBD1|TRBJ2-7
CAAQGAGEQYF
TGTGCCGCCCAGGGGGCCGGCGAGCAGTACTTC
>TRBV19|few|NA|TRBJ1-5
CASSMRSSNQPQHF
TGTGCCAGTAGTATGAGATCTAGCAATCAGCCCCAGCATTTT
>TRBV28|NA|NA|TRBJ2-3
CASSLRGPDTQYF
TGTGCCAGCAGTTTAAGGGGACCAGATACGCAGTATTTT
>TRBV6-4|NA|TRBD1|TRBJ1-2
CASSDSAGGTHGYTF
TGTGCCAGCAGTGACTCGGCAGGGGGGACACATGGCTACACCTTC
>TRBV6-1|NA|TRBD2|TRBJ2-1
CASNPSGLAVPGNEQFF
TGTGCCAGCAATCCCAGTGGGCTAGCGGTACCGGGGAATGAGCAGTTCTTC
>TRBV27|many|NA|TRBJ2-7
CASSHNHPYEQYF
TGTGCCAGCAGTCACAACCATCCCTACGAGCAGTACTTC
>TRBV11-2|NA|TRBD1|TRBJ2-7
CASSSKTGGGNYEQYF
TGTGCCAGCAGCTCTAAGACAGGGGGCGGCAACTACGAGCAGTACTTC
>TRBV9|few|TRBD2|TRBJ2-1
CASSEGLAGVFHNEQFF
TGTGCCAGCAGCGAGGGACTAGCGGGAGTTTTTCACAATGAGCAGTTCTTC
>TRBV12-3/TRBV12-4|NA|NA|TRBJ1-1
CASSLPGVFSTEAFF
TGTGCCAGCAGTTTACCCGGAGTTTTCAGCACTGAAGCTTTCTTT
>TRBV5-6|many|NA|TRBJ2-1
CASIVGEWGASSEQFF
TGTGCCAGCATCGTTGGGGAGTGGGGGGCTAGCTCTGAGCAGTTCTTC
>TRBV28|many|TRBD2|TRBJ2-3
CASSLAGAGGPDTQYF
TGTGCCAGCAGTTTAGCGGGAGCGGGAGGGCCAGATACGCAGTATTTT
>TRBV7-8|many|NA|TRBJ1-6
CASSLVAGPRDSPLHF
TGTGCCAGCAGCTTAGTAGCAGGGCCAAGGGATTCACCCCTCCACTTT
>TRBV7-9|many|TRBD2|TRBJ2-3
CASSPRLAGEVADTQYF
TGTGCCAGCAGCCCTCGACTAGCGGGGGAGGTCGCAGATACGCAGTATTTT
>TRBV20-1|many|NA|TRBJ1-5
CGARIMNQPQHF
TGCGGAGCTCGGATTATGAATCAGCCCCAGCATTTT
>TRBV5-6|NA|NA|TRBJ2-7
CASTQSLTVTYEQYF
TGTGCCAGCACCCAATCCTTGACAGTTACCTACGAGCAGTACTTC
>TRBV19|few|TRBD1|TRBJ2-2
CASSSRQGRNTGELFF
TGTGCCAGTAGTAGCAGACAGGGCAGGAACACCGGGGAGCTGTTTTTT
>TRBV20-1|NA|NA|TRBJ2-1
CSARDPPGSYNEQFF
TGCAGTGCTAGAGATCCCCCGGGATCCTACAATGAGCAGTTCTTC
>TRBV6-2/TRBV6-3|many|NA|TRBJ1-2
CASSYGVSRGYGYTF
TGTGCCAGCAGTTACGGGGTCTCGCGCGGGTATGGCTACACCTTC
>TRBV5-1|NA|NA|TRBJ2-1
CASSLLTYNEQFF
TGCGCCAGCAGCTTGCTCACCTACAATGAGCAGTTCTTC
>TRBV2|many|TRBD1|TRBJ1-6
CASRETGSGSPLHF
TGTGCCAGCAGAGAGACAGGGAGTGGTTCACCCCTCCACTTT
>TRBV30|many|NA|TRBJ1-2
CAWSKIWYGYTF
TGTGCCTGGAGTAAAATTTGGTATGGCTACACCTTC
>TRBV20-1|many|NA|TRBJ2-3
CSARVSSMGSADTQYF
TGCAGTGCTAGGGTCTCCAGTATGGGTAGTGCAGATACGCAGTATTTT
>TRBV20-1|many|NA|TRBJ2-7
CSARNRPAFRSSYEQYF
TGCAGTGCTAGAAACCGTCCAGCCTTCAGGAGCTCCTACGAGCAGTACTTC
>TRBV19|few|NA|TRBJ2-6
CASSQLGPGNSGANVLTF
TGTGCCAGCTCTCAATTGGGGCCAGGAAACTCTGGGGCCAACGTCCTGACTTTC
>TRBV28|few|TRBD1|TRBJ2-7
CASSPRPLDREVHEQYF
TGTGCCAGCAGTCCCAGACCGTTGGACAGGGAGGTCCACGAGCAGTACTTC
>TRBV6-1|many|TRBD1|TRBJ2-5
CASSSLPVGGQGIETQYF
TGTGCCAGCAGTAGCCTACCGGTCGGGGGACAGGGGATAGAGACCCAGTACTTC
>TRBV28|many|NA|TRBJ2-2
CASRTGTKYTGELFF
TGTGCCAGCAGGACCGGGACAAAATACACCGGGGAGCTGTTTTTT
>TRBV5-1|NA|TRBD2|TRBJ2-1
CASSSRTSGRLGQFF
TGCGCCAGCAGCTCTCGGACTAGCGGGAGGCTTGGACAGTTCTTC
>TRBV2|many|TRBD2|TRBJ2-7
CASSELAGSYEQYF
TGTGCCAGCAGTGAACTAGCGGGCTCCTACGAGCAGTACTTC
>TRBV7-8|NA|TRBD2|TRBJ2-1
CASSFDSGTYNEQFF
TGTGCCAGCAGCTTCGACAGCGGGACCTACAATGAGCAGTTCTTC
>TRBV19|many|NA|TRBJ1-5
CASSPGAPATPNQPQHF
TGTGCCAGTAGCCCTGGGGCACCAGCGACTCCGAATCAGCCCCAGCATTTT
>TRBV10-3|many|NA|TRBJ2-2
CAISEPLAQRGGGELFF
TGTGCCATCAGTGAGCCACTAGCACAGAGAGGCGGCGGGGAGCTGTTTTTT
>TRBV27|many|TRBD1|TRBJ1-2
CASSNTGTGIGYTF
TGTGCCAGCAGTAACACCGGGACAGGGATCGGCTACACCTTC
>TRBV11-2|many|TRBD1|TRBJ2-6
CASSSEDDRERSGANVLTF
TGTGCCAGCAGCTCAGAGGACGACAGGGAGAGATCTGGGGCCAACGTCCTGACTTTC
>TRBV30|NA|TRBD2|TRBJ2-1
CAWSVLSGDLNEQFF
TGTGCCTGGAGTGTACTTAGCGGGGATCTCAATGAGCAGTTCTTC
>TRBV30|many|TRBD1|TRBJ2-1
CAWSGGQGSYNEQFF
TGTGCCTGGAGCGGTGGACAGGGCTCCTACAATGAGCAGTTCTTC
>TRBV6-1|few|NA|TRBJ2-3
CASPHSISDTQYF
TGTGCCAGCCCTCACAGTATCTCAGATACGCAGTATTTT
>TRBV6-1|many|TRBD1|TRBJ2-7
CASARGPSYEQYF
TGTGCCAGCGCCAGGGGGCCCTCCTACGAGCAGTACTTC
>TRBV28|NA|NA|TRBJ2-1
CASSSPGATYNEQFF
TGTGCCAGCAGTTCTCCGGGAGCCACCTACAATGAGCAGTTCTTC
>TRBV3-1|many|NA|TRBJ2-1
CASSQSPAYNEQFF
TGTGCCAGCAGCCAGTCTCCAGCCTACAATGAGCAGTTCTTC
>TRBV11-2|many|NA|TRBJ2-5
CASSLEGHQETQYF
TGTGCCAGCAGCTTAGAGGGACACCAAGAGACCCAGTACTTC
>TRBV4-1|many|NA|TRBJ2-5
CASSQERRAPETQYF
TGCGCCAGCAGCCAAGAGCGGAGGGCCCCGGAGACCCAGTACTTC
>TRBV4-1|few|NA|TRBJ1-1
CASSQVRGMNTEAFF
TGCGCCAGCAGCCAAGTAAGGGGCATGAACACTGAAGCTTTCTTT
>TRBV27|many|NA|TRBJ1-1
CASRSNLRSTEAFF
TGTGCCAGCAGGAGCAATCTTCGGAGCACTGAAGCTTTCTTT
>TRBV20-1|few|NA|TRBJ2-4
CSARDLWGLEAKNIQYF
TGCAGTGCTAGAGATCTATGGGGGCTGGAGGCCAAAAACATTCAGTACTTC
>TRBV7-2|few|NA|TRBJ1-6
CASSPKDRLNSPLHF
TGTGCCAGCAGCCCTAAGGACAGACTTAATTCACCCCTCCACTTT
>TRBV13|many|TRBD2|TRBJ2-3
CASSLGLADSLAQYF
TGTGCCAGCAGCCTCGGACTAGCCGACTCTTTGGCGCAGTATTTT
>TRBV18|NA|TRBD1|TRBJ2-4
CASSRDRGLNIQYF
TGTGCCAGCTCCCGGGACAGGGGCCTCAACATTCAGTACTTC